These 11 T cell receptor beta chains originate from one sample sequenced in a study of PD-L1 blockade in urothelial cancer (dated by TCRdb to the late 2010s). The library was built by means of the immunoSEQ multiplex PCR assay. TCRdb limited this immuneACCESS table to in-frame rearrangements with V and J called. A share of clones is missing; checked studies link under half to unresolved V genes, and the rest is unexplained. In all, the sample holds some 100,000 clones, and about nine tenths of those were seen once. Approximately 0.88% of the sample is taken by the ten largest. The sequenced sample was PBMCs, obtained around atezolizumab (anti-PD-L1) treatment. These TCRs come from an elderly woman with urothelial cancer.

The rearrangement uses TRBV5-5 and TRBJ2-7; 9 bases map to TRBD1. The CDR3 spans 15 residues. Germline V gives CDR1 SGHKS, CDR2 YYEKEE (reference sequence). V lost 1 base to trimming and J lost 7 bases; unmatched junction nucleotides: 9. For the CDR3, the DNA is TGTGCCAGCAGCTTGCACCGGACAGGGGCAAGGGAGCAGTACTTC. Residues: CASSLHRTGAREQYF.

The chain employs TRBV6-1 and TRBJ1-2; D is unresolved. CDR1 is MNHNS, CDR2 SASEGT, per germline. With 6 bases removed from V and 4 bases from J, the gap between germline ends came to 15 bases. The CDR3 is made up of 14 amino acids. The CDR3 here is CASSHQTTAYGYTF. The CDR3 nucleotides read TGTGCCAGCAGCCACCAGACAACAGCCTATGGCTACACCTTC.

The chain employs TRBV29-1 and TRBJ2-1; D is perhaps TRBD1 (6 bases). Looked up from germline, CDR1 is SQVTM and CDR2 is ANQGSEA. V lost 6 bases and J 1 base, leaving 13 bases between the germline ends. This CDR3 comprises 14 residues. CDR3 region: CSVLGQTSYNEQFF. CDR3 nucleotides: TGCAGCGTCCTCGGACAGACTTCCTACAATGAGCAGTTCTTC.

This clone has a handful of counts. V and J are TRBV30 and TRBJ2-7, with 12 positions matching TRBD2. V shed 8 bases and J 3 bases; nucleotides not matched to a gene: 8. Germline CDR1 is GTSNPN and CDR2 is SVGIG (reference sequence). The CDR3 has 14 amino acids. The DNA for the CDR3 is TGTGCCGCATCGCCGGGACTAGCGGGCTACGAGCAGTACTTC. It is translated as CAASPGLAGYEQYF.

The chain links TRBV19 to TRBJ1-4; 9 bases map to TRBD1. CDR3 length: 14 residues. CDR1 and CDR2 (germline): LNHDA, SQIVND (reference sequence). With 8 bases clipped from V and 6 bases from J, the junction kept 7 bases outside the gene matches. In DNA form, the CDR3 reads TGTGCCAGTGGACCGGACAGGGGTGATGAAAAACTGTTTTTT. Protein product: CASGPDRGDEKLFF.

The DNA for the CDR3 is TGTGCCAGCAGTTTGACAGGGGCCTCGAACACTGAAGCTTTCTTT. This encodes CASSLTGASNTEAFF. The J gene is TRBJ1-1, the V gene TRBV28; 8 bases line up with TRBD1. The germline V gene encodes CDR1 MDHEN and CDR2 SYDVKM. The CDR3 length is 15 residues. Unmatched junction bases numbered 4, after V lost 3 bases and J lost 1 base. Variable domain in full (rest from reference TRBV28 and TRBJ1-1): DVKVTQSSRYLVKRTGEKVFLECVQDMDHENMFWYRQDPGLGLRLIYFSYDVKMKEKGDIPEGYSVSREKKERFSLILESASTNQTSMYLCASSLTGASNTEAFFGQGTRLTVV.

The chain recombines TRBV11-2 with TRBJ2-3; TRBD2 matches at 11 bases. The ends lost 0 bases at V and 0 bases at J; junction bases unmatched: 8. Germline CDR1 and CDR2: SGHAT and FQNNGV. This CDR3 has 19 amino acids. The DNA for the CDR3 is TGTGCCAGCAGCTTAGATGGGCTAGCGGGAGGCTCTAGCACAGATACGCAGTATTTT. It translates to CASSLDGLAGGSSTDTQYF.

The chain links TRBV28 to TRBJ1-1; D gene unclear. V lost 10 bases to trimming and J lost 1 base, with 4 bases between them. Germline lookup yields CDR1 MDHEN and CDR2 SYDVKM. The CDR3 extends over 10 amino acids. The CDR3 nucleotides read TGTGCCACGCGGAACACTGAAGCTTTCTTT. Translation: CATRNTEAFF.

The chain uses TRBV19 and TRBJ2-5, with TRBD1 as a possible D gene (5 bases). The CDR3 runs to 14 residues. Germline V gene lookup returns CDR1 LNHDA and CDR2 SQIVND (reference sequence). V was trimmed by 2 bases and J by 5 bases, leaving 12 bases between them. The CDR3 region is CASSIYAGRETQYF. CDR3 DNA: TGTGCCAGTAGTATATATGCAGGGCGGGAGACCCAGTACTTC.

The rearrangement links TRBV7-2 to TRBJ1-4; D gene uncertain. V was cut by 1 base and J by 4 bases, with 13 bases left in between. The CDR3 is made up of 16 amino acids. Germline lookup yields CDR1 SGHTA and CDR2 FQGNSA. CDR3 nucleotides: TGTGCCAGCAGCTTAGGTTCTGGAGCTTATAATGAAAAACTGTTTTTT. This encodes CASSLGSGAYNEKLFF. Full variable domain (missing parts from reference TRBV7-2 and TRBJ1-4): GAGVSQSPSNKVTEKGKDVELRCDPISGHTALYWYRQSLGQGLEFLIYFQGNSAPDKSGLPSDRFSAERTGGSVSTLTIQRTQQEDSAVYLCASSLGSGAYNEKLFFGSGTQLSVL.

This sequence joins TRBV5-1 and TRBJ1-1; D is unresolved. Trimming removed 1 base from V and 2 bases from J, with 15 bases in between. The CDR3 has 16 residues. Germline V lookup: CDR1 SGHRS, CDR2 YFSETQ. The CDR3 sequence is CASSLYGVVGNTEAFF. CDR3 in DNA: TGCGCCAGCAGCTTGTACGGGGTAGTAGGTAACACTGAAGCTTTCTTT. Supplemented by reference TRBV5-1 and TRBJ1-1, the full variable domain reads KAGVTQTPRYLIKTRGQQVTLSCSPISGHRSVSWYQQTPGQGLQFLFEYFSETQRNKGNFPGRFSGRQFSNSRSEMNVSTLELGDSALYLCASSLYGVVGNTEAFFGQGTRLTVV.